The clone carrying this TCR beta chain showed up just once. Its cognate antigen is unknown. This sample stems from a study of vaccination effects on CD4 cells after COVID-19. V gave up 6 bases and J gave up 6 bases; unmatched junction bases: 8. The CDR3 has 14 amino acids. Germline CDR1 reads MNHEY; CDR2 reads SVGEGT. Sequencing was preceded by expansion of antigen-specific CD4+ T cells with viral peptide pools in the ViraFEST assay. The culture ran for 10 days, and then CD4+ T cells were isolated. Only in-frame clones appear in the TCRdb table, and some are missing; sequencing was by immunoSEQ multiplex PCR. Of tens of thousands of clones listed, around 72% were seen once; the top ten hold 12%.

The V and J genes are TRBV6-2 or TRBV6-3 and TRBJ2-7; 10 bases fit TRBD1. The receptor's source is a human donor who received a COVID-19 vaccine. The sequencing used CD4+ T cells from PBMCs cultured with HCoV-229E spike peptides, collected before COVID-19 vaccination. The CDR3 sequence is CASSRDRGRREQYF. CDR3 sequence (DNA): TGTGCCAGCAGCCGAGACAGGGGGCGCCGCGAGCAGTACTTC.